This T cell receptor (beta chain) was sequenced in a study of blood T cell repertoires in COVID-19. About the study: T cells, B-cell-depleted T cells, or PBMCs supplied cDNA or gDNA.

Symptom resolution, clearance, or two negative PCRs marked the recovered donors of Cohort 3. Measured with immunoSEQ multiplex PCR; TCRdb has only the in-frame clones, and not every one. The sample has approximately 300,000 clones; more than 75% are singletons. Trimming cost V 4 bases and J 6 bases, with 9 bases left between them. The germline V gene encodes CDR1 MNHEY and CDR2 SVGAGI. This CDR3 is built from 12 residues. Material for sequencing was PBMCs or T cells enriched from blood (not recorded which). The chain combines TRBV6-5 with TRBJ1-2; TRBD1 is a possible D gene (6 bases). The receptor's source is a woman aged 30 to 39 who had recovered from COVID-19. The CDR3 sequence is CASSFRQDGYTF. The CDR3 region has the DNA TGTGCCAGCAGTTTCCGACAGGATGGCTACACCTTC.